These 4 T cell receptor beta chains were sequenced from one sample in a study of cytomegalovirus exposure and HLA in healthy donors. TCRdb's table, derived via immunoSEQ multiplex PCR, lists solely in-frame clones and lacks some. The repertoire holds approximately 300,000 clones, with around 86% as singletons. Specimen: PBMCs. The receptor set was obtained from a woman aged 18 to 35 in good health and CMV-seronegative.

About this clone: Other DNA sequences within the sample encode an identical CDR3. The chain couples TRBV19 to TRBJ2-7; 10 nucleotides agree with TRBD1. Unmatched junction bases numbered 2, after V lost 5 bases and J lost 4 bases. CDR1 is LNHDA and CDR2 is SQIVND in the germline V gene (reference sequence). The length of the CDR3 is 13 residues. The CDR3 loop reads CASSLGQGYEQYF. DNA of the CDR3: TGTGCCAGTAGTTTGGGACAGGGGTACGAGCAGTACTTC.

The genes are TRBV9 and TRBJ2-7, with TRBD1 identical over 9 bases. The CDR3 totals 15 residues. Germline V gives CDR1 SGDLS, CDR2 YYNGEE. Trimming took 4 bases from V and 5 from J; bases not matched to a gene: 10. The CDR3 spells CASSPRTGESDEQYF. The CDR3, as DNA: TGTGCCAGCAGCCCCCGGACAGGGGAATCGGACGAGCAGTACTTC.

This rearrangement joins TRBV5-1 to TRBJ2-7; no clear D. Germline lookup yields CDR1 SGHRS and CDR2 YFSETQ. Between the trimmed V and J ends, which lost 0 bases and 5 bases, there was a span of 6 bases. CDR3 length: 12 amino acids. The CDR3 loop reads CASSLEANEQYF. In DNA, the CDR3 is TGCGCCAGCAGCTTGGAAGCAAACGAGCAGTACTTC.

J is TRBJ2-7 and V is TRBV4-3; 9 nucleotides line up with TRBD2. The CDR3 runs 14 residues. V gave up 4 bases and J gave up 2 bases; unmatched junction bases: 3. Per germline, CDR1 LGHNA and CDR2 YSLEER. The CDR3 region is CASSPWTSAYEQYF. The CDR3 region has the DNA TGCGCCAGCAGCCCTTGGACTAGCGCCTACGAGCAGTACTTC.